These 14 T cell receptor beta chains share one sample of origin, sequenced in a study of CD8 T cells in Susac syndrome. RNA was extracted with the RNeasy kit, and a quantity of 0.5 to 1 ug was reverse transcribed using random hexamers. MiXCR, applied by TCRdb to the immunoSEQ multiplex PCR reads, yields one record per CDR3 protein. The sample lists about 400,000 distinct CDR3 sequences; approximately 85% were seen once. The sample consisted of CD8+ T cells from PBMCs. The receptors shown here come from a human donor with multiple sclerosis.

The chain recombines TRBV7-8 with TRBJ2-5, with TRBD2 identical over 13 bases. The V and J ends lost 5 bases and 4 bases, in that order; junction bases with no gene match: 4. This CDR3 region has 15 residues. Germline CDR1 SGHVS, CDR2 FQNEAQ. Written as DNA, the CDR3 is TGTGCCAGCAGCAACCGACTAGCGGGGGGAGAGACCCAGTACTTC. It yields the protein CASSNRLAGGETQYF.

As DNA, the CDR3 is TGCGCCAGCAGCCAGGGGACAGGGGAGACCTACGAGCAGTACTTC. Translation: CASSQGTGETYEQYF. The chain uses TRBV4-1 and TRBJ2-7; the match to TRBD1 covers 10 bases. Germline CDR1 and CDR2: MGHRA and YSYEKL. The CDR3 length is 15 residues. The V gene end was trimmed by 3 bases and the J gene end by 2 bases; junction bases not matched to a gene: 4.

The chain links TRBV9 to TRBJ2-1; TRBD1 matches at 7 bases. V shed 4 bases, J shed 0 bases, and the junction held 16 bases outside the gene matches. Per the germline V gene, CDR1 is SGDLS and CDR2 is YYNGEE. CDR3 length equals 19 residues. CDR3 sequence reads: CASSTPTGIAKDSYNEQFF. The CDR3 DNA reads TGTGCCAGCAGCACGCCGACAGGGATAGCCAAAGACTCCTACAATGAGCAGTTCTTC.

The chain employs TRBV30 and TRBJ1-2; 7 bases align to TRBD1. J gave up 4 bases and V 3 bases, and 8 bases lay outside the gene matches. The CDR3 has 14 amino acids. Germline V gene data show CDR1 as GTSNPN and CDR2 as SVGIG (reference sequence). CDR3 in amino acids: CAWSPGQPSYGYTF. In nucleotides, the CDR3 is TGTGCCTGGAGCCCGGGACAGCCCAGCTATGGCTACACCTTC.

The chain joins TRBV30 to TRBJ1-2, with D hard to call. The V and J ends lost 0 bases and 8 bases respectively, with 13 bases between them. The CDR3 is 13 residues long. Germline CDR1 and CDR2: GTSNPN and SVGIG (reference sequence). CDR3 sequence: CAWSVSGRGGYTF. In DNA, the CDR3 is TGTGCCTGGAGTGTATCGGGGAGAGGGGGCTACACCTTC. Full variable domain (missing parts from reference TRBV30 and TRBJ1-2): SQTIHQWPATLVQPVGSPLSLECTVEGTSNPNLYWYRQAAGRGLQLLFYSVGIGQISSEVPQNLSASRPQDRQFILSSKKLLLSDSGFYLCAWSVSGRGGYTFGSGTRLTVV.

DNA of the CDR3: TGTGCCAGCAGTTGGATTTCGGAAGGATATGTTGAGCAGTTCTTC. This codes for CASSWISEGYVEQFF. This chain joins TRBV27 and TRBJ2-1, with D hard to call. CDR3 size: 15 residues. Per the germline V gene, CDR1 is MNHEY and CDR2 is SMNVEV (reference sequence). Trimming removed 4 bases from V and 9 bases from J, with 19 bases in between.

This clonotype was seen more than once but under ten times. This chain links TRBV6-2 or TRBV6-3 with TRBJ2-1; 10 nucleotides line up with TRBD2. The CDR3 spans 15 residues. Germline trimming cut 2 bases from V and 6 bases from J; bases unmatched to any gene: 4. Germline V gene sequence: CDR1 MNHEY, CDR2 SVGEGT. CDR3 residues: CASSYLAGEANEQFF. The CDR3 bases are TGTGCCAGCAGTTACCTAGCGGGGGAGGCCAATGAGCAGTTCTTC.

This clonotype was detected only once. The chain couples TRBV5-4 to TRBJ1-4; D may be TRBD1 (6 bases). Trimming left V 4 bases short and J 4 bases short, with 14 bases between. Germline V gene sequence: CDR1 SGHNT, CDR2 YYREEE (reference sequence). There are 15 residues in the CDR3. The CDR3 DNA follows: TGTGCCAGCAGCCCCGCGACAGGAGTTAATGAAAAACTGTTTTTT. Its translation: CASSPATGVNEKLFF.

The chain couples TRBV5-1 to TRBJ1-2; 7 bases are a match to TRBD1. Germline V lookup: CDR1 SGHRS, CDR2 YFSETQ. The CDR3 contains 13 residues. V trimming: 4 bases; J trimming: 6 bases; junction bases outside the gene matches: 6. This chain's CDR3 is CASSRLGQDGYTF. The CDR3 coding sequence is TGCGCCAGCAGCCGCCTCGGACAGGATGGCTACACCTTC. Full variable domain (remainder filled in from reference TRBV5-1 and TRBJ1-2): KAGVTQTPRYLIKTRGQQVTLSCSPISGHRSVSWYQQTPGQGLQFLFEYFSETQRNKGNFPGRFSGRQFSNSRSEMNVSTLELGDSALYLCASSRLGQDGYTFGSGTRLTVV.

This chain links TRBV30 with TRBJ2-1, with 15 nucleotides matching TRBD2. Germline CDR1 is GTSNPN and CDR2 is SVGIG (reference sequence). The CDR3 length is 22 residues. Trimming cost V 4 bases and J 8 bases; bases outside gene matches: 27. The CDR3 DNA is TGTGCCTGGAAAAGGGGACATCCTGGATGGGGACTAGCGGGAGGCTGGGCCGATGAGCAGTTCTTC. This gives the protein CAWKRGHPGWGLAGGWADEQFF.

The chain couples TRBV7-9 to TRBJ1-2; D is undetermined. V lost 5 bases to trimming and J lost 8 bases, with 12 bases between them. There are 12 residues in the CDR3. CDR1 and CDR2 (germline): SEHNR, FQNEAQ (reference sequence). The CDR3 DNA reads as TGTGCCAGCAGCCACCCATGGTCCGGCTACACCTTC. This codes for CASSHPWSGYTF.

This clonotype was seen more than once but under ten times. The chain links TRBV7-6 to TRBJ2-7, with 10 nucleotides matching TRBD1. Germline V lookup: CDR1 SGHVS, CDR2 FNYEAQ. CDR3 length: 13 amino acids. The V and J ends lost 1 base and 7 bases, in that order; junction bases with no gene match: 1. CDR3 DNA sequence: TGTGCCAGCAGCTTAGGGGACAGGGGTGAGCAGTACTTC. Amino acid sequence: CASSLGDRGEQYF.

This clonotype was counted once. The V gene is TRBV6-6, the J gene TRBJ2-3; weak D call: TRBD1 (5 bases). Trimming shortened V by 11 bases and J by 8 bases, and 17 bases separated the two germline ends. CDR3 length equals 12 residues. Germline CDR1 reads MNHNY; CDR2 reads SVGAGI (reference sequence). CDR3 DNA: TGTGCCTCCTTGGGGCTCTTCGGTACGCAGTATTTT. As protein: CASLGLFGTQYF.

J is TRBJ2-3 and V is TRBV7-9, with D possibly being TRBD1 (5 bases). V shed 1 base and J shed 2 bases, with 10 bases lying between them. The germline V gene has CDR1 SEHNR and CDR2 FQNEAQ (reference sequence). The CDR3 loop spans 15 amino acids. The CDR3 DNA follows: TGTGCCAGCAGCTTAGGACAGACCCCCACAGATACGCAGTATTTT. It is translated as CASSLGQTPTDTQYF.